This TCR beta chain was recorded in a study of glioma-infiltrating T cells. Amplification of TCR alpha and beta CDR3 regions from RNA used iRepertoire nested multiplex PCR. TCRdb independently ran MiXCR on the multiplex PCR reads; one entry per CDR3 protein. The sample has approximately 190,000 distinct CDR3 sequences, roughly 32% seen once. Trimming cost V 0 bases and J 0 bases, with 11 bases left between them. The CDR3 runs to 16 residues. Looked up from germline, CDR1 is MNHNS and CDR2 is SASEGT. There are many counts of this clonotype. The receptor was isolated from a human donor with low-grade glioma or glioblastoma, undergoing nonglioma brain surgery, or in good health (not recorded which). This rearrangement joins TRBV6-1 to TRBJ1-2; D remains unclear. Sequencing used glioma tissue, nonneoplastic brain tissue, or PBMCs (not recorded which). CDR3 DNA: TGTGCCAGCAGTGAAGCCATCGGTGGGCCTAACTATGGCTACACCTTC. Translated, it gives CASSEAIGGPNYGYTF.